This passage covers 27 T cell receptor beta chains from one sample sequenced in a study of shared clonotypes between healthy human individuals. The repertoire was sequenced with immunoSEQ multiplex PCR; TCRdb's copy has only in-frame clones and lacks some. The data contain millions of clones, more than 90% of them singletons. The specimen sequenced was naive CD4+ T cells sorted from blood. Subset in this sample: CD45RA+ positively selected. These receptors originate from a man aged 18 to 35 in good health.

The rearrangement uses TRBV18 and TRBJ1-6; 9 bases line up with TRBD1. Trimming cost V 6 bases and J 6 bases; bases outside gene matches: 12. CDR3 size: 17 residues. CDR1 KGHSH and CDR2 LQKENI come from the germline V gene. Here the CDR3 reads CASSLNLQGAGNSPLHF. Written as DNA, the CDR3 is TGTGCCAGCTCCCTCAATTTACAGGGGGCGGGTAATTCACCCCTCCACTTT.

The genes are TRBV11-2 and TRBJ2-5, with 8 bases matching TRBD2. CDR3 size: 17 residues. With V trimmed by 3 bases and J by 5 bases, 14 bases remained unmatched. Germline V gene sequence: CDR1 SGHAT, CDR2 FQNNGV. DNA of the CDR3: TGTGCCAGCAGCTTGGAGGTCGGGGGGGGTTTCTTGGAGACCCAGTACTTC. It yields the protein CASSLEVGGGFLETQYF.

With regard to this clone: Other DNA sequences of this sample code for an identical CDR3. The V call is TRBV11-3, the J call TRBJ2-7; TRBD1 is a possible D gene (5 bases). Germline values: CDR1 SGHNT, CDR2 YENEEA. The CDR3 sequence is 14 residues long. Between the trimmed V and J ends, which lost 5 bases and 2 bases, there was a span of 13 bases. The CDR3, as DNA: TGTGCCAGCAGCCCAGGGCAGGGTACCTACGAGCAGTACTTC. Protein sequence: CASSPGQGTYEQYF.

The chain couples TRBV5-5 to TRBJ1-5, with 7 positions matching TRBD1. CDR3 length: 15 residues. The junction had 6 bases not matched to a gene; V was cut back by 0 bases and J by 6 bases. In germline, CDR1 is SGHKS, CDR2 YYEKEE (reference sequence). In nucleotides, the CDR3 is TGTGCCAGCAGCTTGGAGGGGGCGCTTGGTCAGCCCCAGCATTTT. This sequence encodes CASSLEGALGQPQHF.

The chain employs TRBV5-4 and TRBJ1-3; tentatively, D is TRBD1 (5 bases). The ends were cut back, 0 bases at V and 0 bases at J, with 16 bases in the middle. The germline V gene has CDR1 SGHNT and CDR2 YYREEE (reference sequence). CDR3 length: 18 residues. The CDR3 protein is CASSLGGGGFSSGNTIYF. The CDR3 nucleotides read TGTGCCAGCAGCTTGGGAGGCGGGGGGTTCAGCTCTGGAAACACCATATATTTT.

The chain employs TRBV9 and TRBJ1-2; D not certain. This CDR3 comprises 16 residues. Germline CDR1 and CDR2: SGDLS and YYNGEE. V was clipped by 3 bases and J by 0 bases, with 15 bases between them. CDR3 region: CASSARNVASNYGYTF. The CDR3 DNA reads as TGTGCCAGCAGCGCTAGAAACGTAGCTTCTAACTATGGCTACACCTTC.

This chain links TRBV6-1 with TRBJ2-5, with a tentative D call TRBD1 (6 bases). V was pared by 0 bases and J by 4 bases, with 15 bases between. Germline V CDR1 and CDR2: MNHNS, SASEGT. The CDR3 has 16 amino acids. The DNA for the CDR3 is TGTGCCAGCAGTGAAGCGATTTATGGGGGCGCAGAGACCCAGTACTTC. This gives the protein CASSEAIYGGAETQYF.

This chain uses TRBV10-3 with TRBJ2-1; 10 nucleotides align to TRBD2. The V segment lost 6 bases and the J segment 4 bases; nucleotides outside the gene matches: 3. CDR1 ENHRY and CDR2 SYGVKD come from the germline V gene. The CDR3 spans 14 residues. The CDR3 spells CAIRLAGRYNEQFF. CDR3 nucleotide sequence: TGTGCCATCAGACTAGCGGGGAGATACAATGAGCAGTTCTTC.

The genes are TRBV7-9 and TRBJ2-3; perhaps TRBD2 as D (7 bases). The ends were cut back, 5 bases at V and 5 bases at J, with 14 bases in the middle. This CDR3 spans 14 amino acids. Germline values: CDR1 SEHNR, CDR2 FQNEAQ (reference sequence). The chain's CDR3 is CASSPRGLRDTQYF. The CDR3 DNA is TGTGCCAGCAGCCCGCGGGGGCTGAGAGATACGCAGTATTTT.

Regarding this clone: Different DNA sequences within this sample yield the same CDR3. J is TRBJ2-3 and V is TRBV9; D might be TRBD1 or TRBD2, each matching 6 bases. Germline CDR1 SGDLS, CDR2 YYNGEE. The CDR3 is 14 residues long. V lost 0 bases and J lost 4, with 9 bases in between. The CDR3 here is CASSVEGGADTQYF. Here the CDR3 DNA reads TGTGCCAGCAGCGTAGAGGGGGGAGCAGATACGCAGTATTTT.

The genes are TRBV5-6 and TRBJ2-2, with 10 bases matching TRBD1. The CDR3 runs to 14 residues. In germline, CDR1 is SGHDT, CDR2 YYEEEE. After removal of 3 bases from V and 7 bases from J, the junction contained 3 bases not matched to a gene. The CDR3 is CASSSDRGLGELFF. The CDR3 DNA follows: TGTGCCAGCAGCTCCGACAGGGGGCTCGGGGAGCTGTTTTTT.

V gene TRBV10-1 combines with J gene TRBJ2-1; possible D gene TRBD2, 5 bases. Germline V gives CDR1 WNHNN, CDR2 SYGVQD (reference sequence). This CDR3 has 12 amino acids. Trimming removed 4 bases at V and 15 bases at J, with 16 bases between. This chain's CDR3 is CASSGLGEGLFF. The CDR3, as DNA: TGCGCCAGCAGTGGCCTAGGAGAGGGATTGTTCTTC.

The J gene is TRBJ2-7, the V gene TRBV6-1, with 12 bases aligning to TRBD2. CDR1 and CDR2 from the germline V gene are MNHNS and SASEGT. Trimming took 4 bases from V and 6 from J; bases not matched to a gene: 7. This CDR3 contains 15 residues. The CDR3, as DNA: TGTGCCAGCAGTGGCCCCGGACTAGCGGGAAGCGAGCAGTACTTC. Residues: CASSGPGLAGSEQYF.

The CDR3 DNA sequence: TGCGCCAGCAGCCAAGATCTACAGGACACTGAAGCTTTCTTT. It codes for CASSQDLQDTEAFF. This sequence joins TRBV4-3 and TRBJ1-1, with a tentative D call TRBD1 (5 bases). Per the germline V gene, CDR1 is LGHNA and CDR2 is YSLEER. The V and J ends lost 0 bases and 3 bases respectively, with 8 bases between them. The CDR3 covers 14 residues.

In regard to this clone: Other nucleotide sequences in the sample specify the same CDR3. This chain connects TRBV5-1 to TRBJ1-6; D gene uncertain. CDR1 is SGHRS and CDR2 is YFSETQ in the germline V gene. V was pared by 0 bases and J by 10 bases, with 8 bases between. CDR3 length: 13 amino acids. CDR3 sequence (DNA): TGCGCCAGCAGCTTGGAGCCGGGCTCACCCCTCCACTTT. It translates to CASSLEPGSPLHF.

The rearrangement uses TRBV5-4 and TRBJ2-6; a possible D gene is TRBD2 (5 bases). Germline loops: CDR1 SGHNT, CDR2 YYREEE (reference sequence). CDR3 length: 16 residues. V was shortened by 4 bases and J by 4 bases, with 15 bases between the two germline ends. The CDR3 nucleotides read TGTGCCAGCAGCCCGATGGGAGAGGGAGGGGCCAACGTCCTGACTTTC. Its protein product is CASSPMGEGGANVLTF.

The V and J genes are TRBV19 and TRBJ2-6; D uncertain. This CDR3 is built from 12 residues. V was clipped by 6 bases and J by 6 bases, with 6 bases between them. Per germline, CDR1 LNHDA and CDR2 SQIVND (reference sequence). DNA of the CDR3: TGTGCCAGTAGCCTTGCGGCCAACGTCCTGACTTTC. Protein: CASSLAANVLTF.

CDR3: CASSFPLIFVGSDGEQFF. The CDR3 DNA sequence: TGTGCCAGCAGCTTCCCCCTCATCTTCGTCGGATCTGATGGTGAGCAGTTCTTC. The chain has TRBV5-6 and TRBJ2-1, with unresolved D. Deletions cut 2 bases from V and 9 bases from J, with 27 bases between. The CDR3 runs to 18 residues. CDR1 and CDR2 from the germline V gene are SGHDT and YYEEEE.

The chain combines TRBV4-3 with TRBJ2-7; tentative D call: TRBD1 (6 bases). V was pared by 4 bases and J by 7 bases, with 17 bases between. The CDR3 consists of 14 residues. The germline V gene has CDR1 LGHNA and CDR2 YSLEER. CDR3 bases: TGCGCCAGCAGCCTGTACCGGGACAATTTTGAGCAGTACTTC. It is translated as CASSLYRDNFEQYF.

The count of this clone is one. The rearrangement links TRBV5-1 to TRBJ1-3, with unresolved D. The CDR3 length is 17 residues. From germline, CDR1 is SGHRS and CDR2 YFSETQ. The V gene lost 0 bases and the J gene lost 1 base, with 14 bases spanning the gap. This chain's CDR3 is CASSLGRLSDSGNTIYF. CDR3 coding DNA: TGCGCCAGCAGCTTGGGAAGGCTGTCCGATTCTGGAAACACCATATATTTT.

The rearrangement uses TRBV10-3 and TRBJ2-7, with D possibly being TRBD2 (5 bases). There are 14 residues in the CDR3. Trimming shortened V by 2 bases and J by 2 bases, and 10 bases separated the two germline ends. Looked up from germline, CDR1 is ENHRY and CDR2 is SYGVKD. The CDR3 sequence is CAISEELTTYEQYF. CDR3 nucleotide sequence: TGTGCCATCAGTGAGGAACTGACTACCTACGAGCAGTACTTC.

The V call is TRBV25-1, the J call TRBJ2-3, with TRBD2 matching 15 bases. V lost 4 bases and J lost 2; bases outside the gene matches: 7. CDR3 length equals 18 residues. The V gene's germline CDR1 is MGHDK and CDR2 SYGVNS. The DNA for the CDR3 is TGTGCCAGCAGTGCGGGACTAGCGGGAGGAGGGGCCACAGATACGCAGTATTTT. Its protein product is CASSAGLAGGGATDTQYF.

The chain joins TRBV2 to TRBJ2-4; perhaps TRBD1 as D (5 bases). The CDR3 covers 13 residues. From germline, CDR1 is SNHLY and CDR2 FYNNEI. V shed 4 bases and J shed 4 bases, with 8 bases lying between them. CDR3 region: CASSVGQKNIQYF. As DNA, the CDR3 is TGTGCCAGCAGTGTGGGGCAGAAAAACATTCAGTACTTC.

The gene calls are TRBV15 and TRBJ2-5; possible D gene TRBD2, 5 bases. V lost 1 base to trimming and J lost 5 bases, with 11 bases between them. The CDR3 consists of 14 residues. Germline loops: CDR1 LNHNV, CDR2 YYDKDF (reference sequence). For the CDR3, the DNA is TGTGCCACCAGCAGAGGCGGGCTCCGGGAGACCCAGTACTTC. This encodes CATSRGGLRETQYF.

The rearrangement joins TRBV7-2 to TRBJ2-7, with TRBD2 matching over 10 bases. Trimming cost V 5 bases and J 2 bases; bases outside gene matches: 9. CDR1 is SGHTA and CDR2 is FQGNSA in the germline V gene. The CDR3 runs 16 residues. The CDR3 DNA reads TGTGCCAGCAGCCCACAATCTAGCGGGGGAGCCTACGAGCAGTACTTC. It encodes CASSPQSSGGAYEQYF.

A note on this clone: The same CDR3 also results from other DNA sequences found in this sample. The J gene is TRBJ1-1, the V gene TRBV5-1, with D tentatively TRBD1 (6 bases). Germline CDR1 is SGHRS and CDR2 is YFSETQ. The V and J ends lost 3 bases and 7 bases respectively, with 10 bases between them. The CDR3 has 12 residues. This CDR3 is CASSSGQLEAFF. CDR3 nucleotides: TGCGCCAGCAGCTCTGGACAGCTTGAAGCTTTCTTT.

V and J are TRBV6-1 and TRBJ1-5; D gene uncertain. V dropped 8 bases and J dropped 4 bases, with 15 bases sitting between them. The CDR3 is 14 amino acids. In germline, CDR1 is MNHNS, CDR2 SASEGT. CDR3 in DNA: TGTGCCAGCTCTCAAGAAACCTTGAATCAGCCCCAGCATTTT. This encodes CASSQETLNQPQHF.